This T cell receptor beta chain comes out of a study of CD8+CD57+ T cells in acquired aplastic anemia. Ten or more counts support this clonotype. TCR beta VDJ and CDR3 profiles were obtained from a genomic DNA template. TCRdb re-analysed the reads in MiXCR, keeping a single row per CDR3 protein. This sample has some 200,000 distinct CDR3 sequences, with about 37% found just once. This clonotype was sampled from a human donor in good health, serving as a control. The specimen was sorted CD4+, CD8+, or CD8+CD57+ T cells (not recorded which) from PBMCs.

DNA for the CDR3: TGTGCCAGCAGTTACAAGACGAAAGCTTTCTTT. As protein: CASSYKTKAFF. The chain combines TRBV6-5 with TRBJ1-1; no clear D gene. The CDR3 sequence is 11 residues long. Per the germline V gene, CDR1 is MNHEY and CDR2 is SVGAGI. Trimming cost V 2 bases and J 9 bases, with 7 bases left between them.